This T cell receptor beta chain was identified in a study of blood T cell repertoires in COVID-19. On the study more broadly: PBMCs, B-cell-depleted T cells, or T cells were the source of the cDNA or gDNA that made up the material.

Note on this clone: The same CDR3 also results from other DNA sequences found in this sample.

The study drew participants aged about 18 to 89 years from some 24 US areas. CDR1 LGHNA and CDR2 YSLEER come from the germline V gene. CDR3 length: 17 residues. Trimming took 0 bases from V and 0 from J; bases not matched to a gene: 4. Produced via immunoSEQ multiplex PCR; TCRdb's table is partial and in-frame only. The top ten clones hold about 3.5% of a sample with 250,000 or so clones, 84% of them seen once. The origin of this receptor is a man between 50 and 59 years old who had recovered from COVID-19. The specimen sequenced was PBMCs or T cells enriched from blood (not recorded which). The J gene is TRBJ2-2, the V gene TRBV4-3; 7 bases agree with TRBD2. The CDR3 loop reads CASSQDDRGANTGELFF. The CDR3 nucleotides read TGCGCCAGCAGCCAAGATGACCGGGGGGCGAACACCGGGGAGCTGTTTTTT.